These 7 T cell receptor beta chains were sequenced from one sample in a study of chemoradiotherapy in HPV16-positive cancers. Sequenced by immunoSEQ multiplex PCR; TCRdb stores in-frame clones only, minus some. The table has about 16,000 clones, around 70% seen once; the top ten hold roughly 8%. The material was tumor tissue, obtained from a patient who underwent chemoradiotherapy. These receptors were collected from a human donor with HPV-associated anogenital cancer.

In DNA form, the CDR3 reads TGTGCCAGCGGGTCGGCAGATACGCAGTATTTT. It yields the protein CASGSADTQYF. V and J are TRBV7-6 and TRBJ2-3; no clear D. The germline gives CDR1 SGHVS, CDR2 FNYEAQ. Trimming removed 8 bases at V and 4 bases at J, with 7 bases between. The CDR3 has 11 amino acids.

The chain employs TRBV5-1 and TRBJ2-1, with D tentatively TRBD1 or TRBD2 (6 bases each). This CDR3 region has 16 residues. Trimming pared 1 base from V and 8 bases from J, leaving 19 bases between. CDR1 and CDR2 (germline): SGHRS, YFSETQ. CDR3 sequence (DNA): TGCGCCAGCAGCTTGCCTGCGGGACGCCCAGGGGATGAGCAGTTCTTC. The encoded protein is CASSLPAGRPGDEQFF.

This chain connects TRBV7-2 to TRBJ2-5, with a possible D match to TRBD2 (5 bases). The J call is in doubt because the DNA end fits TRBJ2-7 better. Germline CDR1 is SGHTA and CDR2 is FQGNSA. CDR3 length equals 13 residues. CDR3 nucleotides: TGTGCCAGCAGCTTGGGCCGGGGAAACGAGCAGTACTTC. This codes for CASSLGRGNEQYF.

The chain is built from TRBV11-2 and TRBJ2-7; 7 nucleotides align to TRBD2. V shed 7 bases and J 2 bases; nucleotides not matched to a gene: 8. The CDR3 sequence is 14 residues long. Germline V gives CDR1 SGHAT, CDR2 FQNNGV. This chain's CDR3 is CASNDERGAYEQYF. DNA for the CDR3: TGTGCCAGCAACGACGAGCGGGGCGCCTACGAGCAGTACTTC.

This sequence joins TRBV7-9 and TRBJ1-2, with 7 bases fitting TRBD1. This CDR3 has 14 residues. V shed 5 bases, J shed 3 bases, and the junction held 6 bases outside the gene matches. Germline lookup yields CDR1 SEHNR and CDR2 FQNEAQ (reference sequence). CDR3 nucleotides: TGTGCCAGCAGCCCCCCGGGACAGTACTATGGCTACACCTTC. Translated: CASSPPGQYYGYTF.

The V call is TRBV2, the J call TRBJ2-7; TRBD2 agrees at 8 bases. The ends lost 10 bases at V and 7 bases at J; junction bases unmatched: 15. From germline, CDR1 is SNHLY and CDR2 FYNNEI. The CDR3 loop spans 14 amino acids. The CDR3 loop is CATREGAGVGEQYF. The DNA for the CDR3 is TGTGCCACCCGCGAAGGAGCGGGAGTTGGAGAGCAGTACTTC.

The rearrangement links TRBV19 to TRBJ1-6; D unclear. Germline assignment: CDR1 LNHDA and CDR2 SQIVND (reference sequence). The V end lost 4 bases, the J end lost 6 bases, and 10 bases lay between the germline ends. The CDR3 contains 14 residues. The CDR3 reads CASSTFGLNSPLHF. The DNA for the CDR3 is TGTGCCAGTAGTACATTTGGTCTTAATTCACCCCTCCACTTT.